This T cell receptor (beta chain) was observed in a study of tumor-infiltrating lymphocytes in primary liver carcinoma. Germline assignment: CDR1 MGHRA and CDR2 YSYEKL. Trimming cost V 5 bases and J 0 bases, with 9 bases left between them. There are 14 residues in the CDR3. This clonotype was recorded at least ten times. For blood RNA, unsorted whole blood served as the source, and germline DNA was extracted too. TCR beta cDNA was made from 450 to 600 ng total RNA with a constant-region primer. TCR beta libraries came from three nested multiplex PCR rounds using slightly modified ARM-PCR. The opening two PCR rounds, approximately 10 cycles each, paired TRBV1-TRBV30 forward primers with a C-beta reverse primer. From the multiplex PCR reads, TCRdb called clonotypes with MiXCR, one entry per CDR3 protein. The sample contains fewer than 350,000 distinct CDR3 sequences, roughly two thirds of which appear only once.

This rearrangement joins TRBV4-1 to TRBJ2-3; D remains ambiguous. This sequence originates from a man aged 35 to 55 with primary liver carcinoma and hepatitis B virus infection. Sequencing was performed on peripheral blood. Here the CDR3 DNA reads TGCGCCAGCAGCGGCCCCCCTAGCACAGATACGCAGTATTTT. Translation: CASSGPPSTDTQYF.